This T cell receptor (beta chain) was sequenced for a study of T cells in pancreatic ductal adenocarcinoma. Selected pancreatic ductal adenocarcinoma patients had undergone surgery without neoadjuvant therapy. Some clones are missing from TCRdb's copy, which holds only in-frame ones; the method was immunoSEQ multiplex PCR. There are about 97,000 clones in the sample; 90% to 95% occur only once, and less than 4% lies in the top ten. Points from the study as a whole: Enrichment of CD45RO+ effector over naive T cells in tumors may bias clonality. The resected cohort was biased toward the minority with early-stage disease. Blood had more productive templates and roughly 8-fold more unique clonotypes than tumor.

CDR3 length: 14 residues. From germline, CDR1 is MNHEY and CDR2 SVGAGI. With 0 bases removed from V and 3 bases from J, the gap between germline ends came to 8 bases. As concerns this clone: Its antigen is currently unknown.

The J gene is TRBJ1-1, the V gene TRBV6-5; D remains ambiguous. The receptor was derived from a human donor with pancreatic ductal adenocarcinoma. Sequencing input: PBMCs. The DNA of the CDR3 is TGTGCCAGCAGTTACTCAGGCGGCGACACTGAAGCTTTCTTT. Protein product: CASSYSGGDTEAFF.